This TCR beta chain was documented in a study of blood T cell repertoires in COVID-19. Study background: The United States, Italy and Spain provided the acute and convalescent COVID-19 samples. Sources were T cells, B-cell-depleted T cells, or PBMCs; the material itself was cDNA or gDNA.

V was pared by 1 base and J by 7 bases, with 14 bases between. The CDR3 sequence is 16 residues long. Germline CDR1 SGHTA, CDR2 FQGNSA. The table came from immunoSEQ multiplex PCR; TCRdb's copy has only in-frame clones and leaves some out. The sample holds about 250,000 clones, about 91% seen once. Sequencing was done on a sample of peripheral blood. The sequence was obtained from a man at least 80 years old with acute or convalescent COVID-19. V gene TRBV7-2 combines with J gene TRBJ1-6; D not resolved. For the CDR3, the DNA is TGTGCCAGCAGCTTAGACTCGGGGTGGGAAAATTCACCCCTCCACTTT. Translation gives CASSLDSGWENSPLHF.